These 15 T cell receptor beta chains came from one sample sequenced in a study of CD8+ T cells in alopecia areata listed by TCRdb under 2018. The time point label, as the study defines it: less than 25 weeks on oral tofacitinib. This specimen's treatment or condition label, per the study, means: oral pan-JAK inhibitor, 5-10 mg twice daily. The library was obtained by the immunoSEQ multiplex PCR assay. RNA was extracted from all samples and reverse transcribed into cDNA, which served as template for TCR sequencing. Drawn from immuneACCESS, this table holds only the in-frame rearrangements with V and J called that TCRdb kept. Clones are partly lost; checked studies trace under half to an unresolved V gene and leave the rest unexplained. The sample includes approximately 180,000 clones, with 60% observed a single time. The top ten hold approximately 1% of the sample. The sample here was CD4+ T cells sorted from blood, taken at week 24, from a patient treated with tofacitinib. The receptors shown here come from a human donor with alopecia areata.

The chain recombines TRBV5-1 with TRBJ2-3, with 9 bases fitting TRBD2. Trimming at V came to 1 base and at J to 3 bases, leaving 3 bases not matched to a gene. CDR1 is SGHRS and CDR2 is YFSETQ in the germline V gene. The CDR3 has 15 residues. The CDR3 bases are TGCGCCAGCAGCTTGCGCACTAGCGGGACAGATACGCAGTATTTT. This sequence encodes CASSLRTSGTDTQYF.

The gene calls are TRBV5-1 and TRBJ2-5, with 9 bases identical to TRBD2. Trimming removed 4 bases from V and 5 bases from J; junction bases left unmatched: 3. The CDR3 sequence is 13 residues long. CDR1 SGHRS and CDR2 YFSETQ come from the germline V gene. The CDR3 sequence: CASSPGLAETQYF. CDR3 nucleotides: TGCGCCAGCAGCCCCGGACTAGCGGAGACCCAGTACTTC. Together with reference TRBV5-1 and TRBJ2-5, the CDR3 gives the full variable domain: KAGVTQTPRYLIKTRGQQVTLSCSPISGHRSVSWYQQTPGQGLQFLFEYFSETQRNKGNFPGRFSGRQFSNSRSEMNVSTLELGDSALYLCASSPGLAETQYFGPGTRLLVL.

The genes are TRBV5-1 and TRBJ2-2; D uncertain. The CDR3 runs to 13 residues. V was cut by 5 bases and J by 0 bases, with 5 bases left in between. Germline CDR1 SGHRS, CDR2 YFSETQ. Written as DNA, the CDR3 is TGCGCCAGCAGTCTAGCGAACACCGGGGAGCTGTTTTTT. It yields the protein CASSLANTGELFF.

This clone was counted only a few times. The chain has TRBV29-1 and TRBJ2-3, with D perhaps matching TRBD2 (6 bases). V gave up 6 bases and J gave up 2 bases, with 18 bases separating them. CDR1 is SQVTM, CDR2 ANQGSEA, per germline. The CDR3 sequence is 15 residues long. CDR3 DNA sequence: TGCAGCGTCGCTGGGACTCTGGGCCCCACAGATACGCAGTATTTT. Its protein is CSVAGTLGPTDTQYF.

This sequence joins TRBV2 and TRBJ2-7; no firm D call. V was trimmed by 5 bases and J by 3 bases, leaving 5 bases between them. The CDR3 has 11 amino acids. The germline V gene has CDR1 SNHLY and CDR2 FYNNEI. DNA for the CDR3: TGTGCCAGCAGTACTAACTACGAGCAGTACTTC. Its protein product is CASSTNYEQYF.

This clone turned up a few times. This chain links TRBV29-1 with TRBJ1-1; TRBD1 matches at 7 bases. From germline, CDR1 is SQVTM and CDR2 ANQGSEA. V dropped 6 bases and J dropped 1; count of bases not matched to a gene: 8. This CDR3 region has 14 residues. This CDR3 is CSVVGQVGNTEAFF. DNA of the CDR3: TGCAGCGTAGTAGGACAGGTCGGGAACACTGAAGCTTTCTTT.

This clone was picked up a small number of times. V is TRBV19 and J is TRBJ1-5; no reliable D call. Trimming took off 3 bases at V and 7 bases at J, with 10 bases between the two ends. Germline loops: CDR1 LNHDA, CDR2 SQIVND (reference sequence). The length of the CDR3 is 13 residues. The DNA for the CDR3 is TGTGCCAGTAGTATCGTAGGGAGCCAGCCCCAGCATTTT. Translating it yields CASSIVGSQPQHF. The entire variable domain, with the rest obtained from reference TRBV19 and TRBJ1-5, is as follows: DGGITQSPKYLFRKEGQNVTLSCEQNLNHDAMYWYRQDPGQGLRLIYYSQIVNDFQKGDIAEGYSVSREKKESFPLTVTSAQKNPTAFYLCASSIVGSQPQHFGDGTRLSIL.

This chain joins TRBV5-1 and TRBJ1-2; the D is unclear. Germline loops: CDR1 SGHRS, CDR2 YFSETQ. Deletions cut 0 bases from V and 8 bases from J, with 17 bases between. This CDR3 has 15 residues. The CDR3 spells CASSLEGRPFEGYTF. The CDR3 coding sequence is TGCGCCAGCAGCTTGGAGGGCAGACCCTTTGAGGGCTACACCTTC.

This clone was detected a few times. The chain carries TRBV25-1 and TRBJ2-3; 8 bases align to TRBD2. The CDR3 sequence is 16 residues long. CDR1 and CDR2 (germline): MGHDK, SYGVNS. Trimming at V came to 4 bases and at J to 4 bases, leaving 10 bases not matched to a gene. The CDR3 DNA is TGTGCCAGCAGTGTTCCCGCGGGGGGCCGAGCAGATACGCAGTATTTT. It specifies CASSVPAGGRADTQYF.

As to this clone: A read error may account for a junction end that differs from germline. The rearrangement links TRBV19 to TRBJ2-7, with D possibly matching TRBD1 (5 bases). From germline, CDR1 is LNHDA and CDR2 SQIVND (reference sequence). The CDR3 extends over 11 amino acids. This chain's CDR3 is CASSNGRVAHF. For the CDR3, the DNA is TGTGCCAGTAGTAACGGCAGGGTTGCCCACTTC.

V and J are TRBV10-3 and TRBJ2-6; the match to TRBD1 covers 8 bases. Germline V gene data show CDR1 as ENHRY and CDR2 as SYGVKD. V dropped 6 bases and J dropped 4; count of bases not matched to a gene: 5. The CDR3 extends over 15 amino acids. The CDR3 DNA sequence: TGTGCCATCAGCACGACAGGGGTGGGGGCCAACGTCCTGACTTTC. This codes for CAISTTGVGANVLTF.

The genes are TRBV20-1 and TRBJ2-1; 7 bases align to TRBD1. The CDR3 contains 11 residues. The V gene's germline CDR1 is DFQATT and CDR2 SNEGSKA (reference sequence). After removal of 4 bases from V and 10 bases from J, the junction contained 4 bases not matched to a gene. This chain's CDR3 is CSANRGGEQFF. The CDR3 coding sequence is TGCAGTGCTAACAGGGGCGGGGAGCAGTTCTTC.

The chain recombines TRBV30 with TRBJ1-1; D perhaps matches TRBD1 (5 bases). The CDR3 is 15 residues long. V dropped 2 bases and J dropped 1 base, with 14 bases sitting between them. Germline lookup yields CDR1 GTSNPN and CDR2 SVGIG (reference sequence). Written as DNA, the CDR3 is TGTGCCTGGAGTCTACGTTCGAGGGGGAACACTGAAGCTTTCTTT. Translation: CAWSLRSRGNTEAFF.

The CDR3 spells CASRPTARGNTQYF. The CDR3 DNA is TGTGCCAGCAGACCCACTGCACGAGGGAATACGCAGTATTTT. The V gene is TRBV6-5, the J gene TRBJ2-3; the D gene is possibly TRBD2 (5 bases). The CDR3 is 14 amino acids. Germline loops: CDR1 MNHEY, CDR2 SVGAGI. Trimming removed 6 bases from V and 7 bases from J, with 17 bases in between.

Only a few counts were recorded for this clone. The V call is TRBV29-1, the J call TRBJ1-1; tentative D call: TRBD1 (5 bases). The CDR3 consists of 13 residues. CDR1 and CDR2 from the germline V gene are SQVTM and ANQGSEA. With 2 bases removed from V and 10 bases from J, the gap between germline ends came to 17 bases. The CDR3 DNA sequence: TGCAGCGTTGAACAGGGAGGGGAAGGGGTAGCTTTCTTT. Translating it yields CSVEQGGEGVAFF.